Below are 5 T cell receptor beta chains sequenced from a single sample in a study of cytotoxic CD8 clonotypes in ibrutinib-treated CLL (dated by TCRdb to the early 2020s). Libraries came from the immunoSEQ multiplex PCR assay. TCRdb's version of the immuneACCESS table is confined to in-frame rearrangements and falls short of the full clone set. An unresolved V gene accounts for under half of the shortfall where checked; the remainder is of unknown origin. The table for this sample lists 75,000 to 90,000 clones; 70% to 90% of them were counted only once. The ten largest clones capture less than 45% of the sample. The sample's time point label, decoded: around 25 months on ibrutinib. Sequenced here: PBMCs, sampled after 24 months of ibrutinib treatment. All receptors come from a human donor with chronic lymphocytic leukemia.

This clone turned up a few times. The chain uses TRBV30 and TRBJ2-1, with TRBD2 matching 8 bases. The CDR3 is 16 amino acids. CDR1 GTSNPN and CDR2 SVGIG come from the germline V gene (reference sequence). V was pared by 1 base and J by 1 base, with 6 bases of the junction left unmatched. This chain's CDR3 is CAWSAGGLASYNEQFF. In DNA form, the CDR3 reads TGTGCCTGGAGTGCGGGAGGACTAGCTTCCTACAATGAGCAGTTCTTC.

The chain links TRBV18 to TRBJ2-1, with D hard to call. From germline, CDR1 is KGHSH and CDR2 LQKENI. This CDR3 is built from 16 residues. Trimming stripped 0 bases from V and 3 bases from J, with 12 bases between. The DNA of the CDR3 is TGTGCCAGCTCACCACCGTCCTCAGCATACTACAATGAGCAGTTCTTC. This translates into CASSPPSSAYYNEQFF.

V gene TRBV7-9 combines with J gene TRBJ2-1; 8 bases fit TRBD2. Trimming at V came to 5 bases and at J to 15 bases, leaving 9 bases not matched to a gene. Germline V CDR1 and CDR2: SEHNR, FQNEAQ (reference sequence). The CDR3 runs to 12 residues. CDR3 coding DNA: TGTGCCAGCAGCATTACTAGCGGCCCCCCGTTCTTC. Translation: CASSITSGPPFF.

In this sample, this clone turned up a few times. This chain joins TRBV7-9 and TRBJ2-3, with D uncertain. The CDR3 covers 15 residues. The germline V and J ends were trimmed by 7 bases and 2 bases, with 16 bases remaining between them. Germline V gene sequence: CDR1 SEHNR, CDR2 FQNEAQ (reference sequence). The CDR3 spells CASTTGRAYTDTQYF. Here the CDR3 DNA reads TGTGCCAGCACCACGGGTCGCGCCTACACAGATACGCAGTATTTT. The whole variable domain, filled in from reference TRBV7-9 and TRBJ2-3, reads DTGVSQNPRHKITKRGQNVTFRCDPISEHNRLYWYRQTLGQGPEFLTYFQNEAQLEKSRLLSDRFSAERPKGSFSTLEIQRTEQGDSAMYLCASTTGRAYTDTQYFGPGTRLTVL.

This chain links TRBV20-1 with TRBJ1-2; D gene ambiguous. The germline V and J ends were trimmed by 7 bases and 6 bases, with 12 bases remaining between them. This CDR3 contains 11 residues. In germline, CDR1 is DFQATT, CDR2 SNEGSKA (reference sequence). The CDR3 region has the DNA TGCAGTGTCCCCACTTTGGATGGCTACACCTTC. Its translation is CSVPTLDGYTF.